Below are 9 T cell receptor beta chains sequenced from a single sample in a study of T cell responses to AZD1222 COVID-19 vaccine. Repertoires were generated with immunoSEQ multiplex PCR, while TCRdb's copy carries only in-frame clones and drops some. The sample lists about 75,000 clones, about 87% occurring once. The sample was peripheral blood, taken 28 days after the second dose of the MenACWY control vaccine. Receptors were obtained from an adult who received the MenACWY meningococcal vaccine as a control.

The chain couples TRBV21-1 to TRBJ2-7. TRBV21-1 is a known pseudogene. The CDR3 extends over 14 amino acids. DNA of the CDR3: TGTGCCAGCAGCAAATCGGGGCTTTGCTACGAGCAGTACTTC. Translating gives CASSKSGLCYEQYF.

The chain has TRBV10-1 and TRBJ2-5; 9 nucleotides line up with TRBD2. Germline V lookup: CDR1 WNHNN, CDR2 SYGVQD (reference sequence). This CDR3 is built from 17 residues. V was pared by 9 bases and J by 2 bases, with 16 bases of the junction left unmatched. As DNA, the CDR3 is TGCGCCAGTCCCACAATAGGGTCTAGCGGGGTTCAAGAGACCCAGTACTTC. Encoded protein: CASPTIGSSGVQETQYF.

The V gene is TRBV7-2, the J gene TRBJ2-1; 9 bases align to TRBD2. This CDR3 is built from 14 residues. V dropped 2 bases and J dropped 9; count of bases not matched to a gene: 5. CDR1 is SGHTA and CDR2 is FQGNSA in the germline V gene. CDR3 in DNA: TGTGCCAGCAGCTTAATCCTAGCGGGGTTTGAGCAGTTCTTC. Translating gives CASSLILAGFEQFF.

The chain links TRBV5-1 to TRBJ2-2, with 13 nucleotides matching TRBD2. After removal of 4 bases from V and 4 bases from J, the junction contained 7 bases not matched to a gene. CDR3 length equals 17 residues. Germline lookup yields CDR1 SGHRS and CDR2 YFSETQ. Here the CDR3 reads CASSLGLAGASTGELFF. The CDR3 DNA follows: TGCGCCAGCAGCCTCGGACTAGCGGGGGCTTCCACCGGGGAGCTGTTTTTT. The full variable domain, its missing parts supplied by reference TRBV5-1 and TRBJ2-2, is KAGVTQTPRYLIKTRGQQVTLSCSPISGHRSVSWYQQTPGQGLQFLFEYFSETQRNKGNFPGRFSGRQFSNSRSEMNVSTLELGDSALYLCASSLGLAGASTGELFFGEGSRLTVL.

This chain joins TRBV3-1 (or the pseudogene TRBV3-2) and TRBJ2-5; 12 nucleotides agree with TRBD2. With V trimmed by 6 bases and J by 1 base, 9 bases remained unmatched. CDR3 length: 17 amino acids. Looked up from germline, CDR1 is LGHDT and CDR2 is YNNKEL (reference sequence). For the CDR3, the DNA is TGTGCCAGCAGTCCAGGACTAGCGGGGTACGCCCAAGAGACCCAGTACTTC. Amino acids: CASSPGLAGYAQETQYF.

The chain couples TRBV27 to TRBJ1-2; 12 nucleotides line up with TRBD1. J was trimmed by 2 bases and V by 8 bases; bases with no gene match: 3. CDR1 and CDR2 (germline): MNHEY, SMNVEV (reference sequence). CDR3 size: 14 residues. DNA of the CDR3: TGTGCCAGCCTTGGGACAGGGGGCAACTATGGCTACACCTTC. Its protein product is CASLGTGGNYGYTF.

The CDR3 DNA sequence: TGTGCCAGTAGTCCCCTAACGGGCGCCTACAATGAGCAGTTCTTC. Translated: CASSPLTGAYNEQFF. The chain recombines TRBV19 with TRBJ2-1; D not resolved. Germline CDR1 is LNHDA and CDR2 is SQIVND (reference sequence). The CDR3 covers 15 residues. Between the trimmed V and J ends, which lost 5 bases and 2 bases, there was a span of 13 bases.

This chain links TRBV7-9 with TRBJ2-2; the match to TRBD1 covers 8 bases. Germline trimming cut 5 bases from V and 5 bases from J; bases unmatched to any gene: 13. The CDR3 is 17 amino acids. Looked up from germline, CDR1 is SEHNR and CDR2 is FQNEAQ (reference sequence). CDR3 coding DNA: TGTGCCAGCAGCGACCGGTTGGACAGGGTTTATACCGGGGAGCTGTTTTTT. Translation gives CASSDRLDRVYTGELFF.

The chain combines TRBV5-1 with TRBJ1-3, with D uncertain. Germline CDR1 reads SGHRS; CDR2 reads YFSETQ. The CDR3 runs 15 residues. Trimming shortened V by 1 base and J by 0 bases, and 8 bases separated the two germline ends. The CDR3 DNA is TGCGCCAGCAGCTTGTCGGGCAGCTCTGGAAACACCATATATTTT. It is translated as CASSLSGSSGNTIYF.